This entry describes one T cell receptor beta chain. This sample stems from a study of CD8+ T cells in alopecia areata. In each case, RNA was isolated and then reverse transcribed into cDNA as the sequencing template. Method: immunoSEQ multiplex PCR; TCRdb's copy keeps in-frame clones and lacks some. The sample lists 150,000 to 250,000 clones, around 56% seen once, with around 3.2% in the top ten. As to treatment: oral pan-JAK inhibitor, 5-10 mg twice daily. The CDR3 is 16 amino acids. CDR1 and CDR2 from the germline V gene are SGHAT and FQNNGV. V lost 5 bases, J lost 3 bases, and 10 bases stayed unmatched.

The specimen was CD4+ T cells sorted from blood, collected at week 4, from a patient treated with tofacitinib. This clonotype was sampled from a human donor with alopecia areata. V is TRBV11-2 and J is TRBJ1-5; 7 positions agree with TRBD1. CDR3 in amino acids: CASSPRMTGSNQPQHF. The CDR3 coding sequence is TGTGCCAGCAGCCCCCGGATGACAGGGTCCAATCAGCCCCAGCATTTT.